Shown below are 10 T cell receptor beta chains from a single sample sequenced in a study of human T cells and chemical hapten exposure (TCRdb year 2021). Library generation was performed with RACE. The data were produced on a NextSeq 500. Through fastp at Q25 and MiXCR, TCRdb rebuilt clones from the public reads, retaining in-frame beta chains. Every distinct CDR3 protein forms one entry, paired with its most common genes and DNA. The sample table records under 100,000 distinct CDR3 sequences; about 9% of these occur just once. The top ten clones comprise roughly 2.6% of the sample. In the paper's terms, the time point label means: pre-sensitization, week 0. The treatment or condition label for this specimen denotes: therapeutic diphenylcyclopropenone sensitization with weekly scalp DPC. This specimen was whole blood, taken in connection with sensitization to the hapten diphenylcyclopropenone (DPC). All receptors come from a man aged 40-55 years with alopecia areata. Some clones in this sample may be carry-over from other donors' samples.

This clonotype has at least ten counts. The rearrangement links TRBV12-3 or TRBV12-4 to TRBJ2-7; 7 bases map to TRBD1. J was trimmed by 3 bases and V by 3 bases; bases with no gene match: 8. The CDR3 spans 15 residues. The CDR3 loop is CASSFYPGGGYEQYF. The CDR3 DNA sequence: TGTGCCAGCAGTTTCTATCCAGGGGGTGGCTACGAGCAGTACTTC.

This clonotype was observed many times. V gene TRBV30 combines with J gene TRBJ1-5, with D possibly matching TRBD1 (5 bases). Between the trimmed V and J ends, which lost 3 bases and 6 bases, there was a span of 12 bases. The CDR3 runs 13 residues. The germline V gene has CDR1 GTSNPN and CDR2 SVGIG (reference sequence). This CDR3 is CAWSFGAGQPQHF. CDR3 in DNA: TGTGCCTGGAGCTTTGGGGCTGGTCAGCCCCAGCATTTT. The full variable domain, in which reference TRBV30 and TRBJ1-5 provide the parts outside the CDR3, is SQTIHQWPATLVQPVGSPLSLECTVEGTSNPNLYWYRQAAGRGLQLLFYSVGIGQISSEVPQNLSASRPQDRQFILSSKKLLLSDSGFYLCAWSFGAGQPQHFGDGTRLSIL.

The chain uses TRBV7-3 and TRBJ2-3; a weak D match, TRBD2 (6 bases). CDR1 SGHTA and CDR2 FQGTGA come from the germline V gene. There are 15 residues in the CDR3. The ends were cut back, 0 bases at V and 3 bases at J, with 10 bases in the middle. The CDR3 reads CASSLTSGDTDTQYF. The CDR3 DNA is TGTGCCAGCAGCTTAACTAGCGGTGATACAGATACGCAGTATTTT. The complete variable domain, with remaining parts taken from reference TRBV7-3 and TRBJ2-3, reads GAGVSQTPSNKVTEKGKYVELRCDPISGHTALYWYRQSLGQGPEFLIYFQGTGAADDSGLPNDRFFAVRPEGSVSTLKIQRTERGDSAVYLCASSLTSGDTDTQYFGPGTRLTVL.

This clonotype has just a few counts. The CDR3 sequence is CASSRIQGVSYEQYF. In nucleotides, the CDR3 is TGTGCCAGCAGCCGTATACAGGGTGTCTCCTACGAGCAGTACTTC. V gene TRBV6-2 or TRBV6-3 combines with J gene TRBJ2-7; TRBD1 might be the D (6 bases). Trimming pared 6 bases from V and 0 bases from J, leaving 15 bases between. The CDR3 runs 15 residues. Germline V gene data show CDR1 as MNHEY and CDR2 as SVGEGT.

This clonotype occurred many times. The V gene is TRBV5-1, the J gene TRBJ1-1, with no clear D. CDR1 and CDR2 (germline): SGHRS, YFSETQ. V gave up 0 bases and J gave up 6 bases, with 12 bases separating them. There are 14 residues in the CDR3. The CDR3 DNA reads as TGCGCCAGCAGCTTGGTGGGTATTGGGGCTGAAGCTTTCTTT. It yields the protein CASSLVGIGAEAFF. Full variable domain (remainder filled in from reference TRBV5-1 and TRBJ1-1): KAGVTQTPRYLIKTRGQQVTLSCSPISGHRSVSWYQQTPGQGLQFLFEYFSETQRNKGNFPGRFSGRQFSNSRSEMNVSTLELGDSALYLCASSLVGIGAEAFFGQGTRLTVV.

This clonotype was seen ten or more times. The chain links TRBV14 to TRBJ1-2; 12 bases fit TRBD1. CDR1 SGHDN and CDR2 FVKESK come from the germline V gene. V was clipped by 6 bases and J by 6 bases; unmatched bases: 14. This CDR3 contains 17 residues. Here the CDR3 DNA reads TGTGCCAGCAGTCGGACGTGGGGACAGGGGGCATTTAATGGCTACACCTTC. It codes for CASSRTWGQGAFNGYTF.

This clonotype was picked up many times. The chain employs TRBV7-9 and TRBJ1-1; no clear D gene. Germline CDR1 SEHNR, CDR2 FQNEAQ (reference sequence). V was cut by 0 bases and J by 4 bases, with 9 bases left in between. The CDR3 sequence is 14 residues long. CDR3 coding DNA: TGTGCCAGCAGCTTAGCAAACTTGGGCACTGAAGCTTTCTTT. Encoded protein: CASSLANLGTEAFF.

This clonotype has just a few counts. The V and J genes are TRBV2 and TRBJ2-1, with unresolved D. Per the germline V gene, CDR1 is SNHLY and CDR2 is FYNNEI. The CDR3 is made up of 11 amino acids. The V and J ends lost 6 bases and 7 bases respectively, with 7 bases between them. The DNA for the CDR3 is TGTGCCAGCAGGGAGACAAATGAGCAGTTCTTC. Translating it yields CASRETNEQFF.

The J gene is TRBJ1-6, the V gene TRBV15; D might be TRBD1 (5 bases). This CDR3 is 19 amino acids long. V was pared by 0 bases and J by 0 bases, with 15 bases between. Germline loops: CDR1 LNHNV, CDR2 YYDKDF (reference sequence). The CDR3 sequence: CATSRDGLTASSYNSPLHF. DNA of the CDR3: TGTGCCACCAGCAGAGATGGATTGACAGCGAGCTCCTATAATTCACCCCTCCACTTT.

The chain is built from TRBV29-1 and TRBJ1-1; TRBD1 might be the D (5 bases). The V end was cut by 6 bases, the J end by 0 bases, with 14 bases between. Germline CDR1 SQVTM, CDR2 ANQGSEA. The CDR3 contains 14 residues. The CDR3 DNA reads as TGCAGCGTAGGGACGAGACTCATGAACACTGAAGCTTTCTTT. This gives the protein CSVGTRLMNTEAFF.